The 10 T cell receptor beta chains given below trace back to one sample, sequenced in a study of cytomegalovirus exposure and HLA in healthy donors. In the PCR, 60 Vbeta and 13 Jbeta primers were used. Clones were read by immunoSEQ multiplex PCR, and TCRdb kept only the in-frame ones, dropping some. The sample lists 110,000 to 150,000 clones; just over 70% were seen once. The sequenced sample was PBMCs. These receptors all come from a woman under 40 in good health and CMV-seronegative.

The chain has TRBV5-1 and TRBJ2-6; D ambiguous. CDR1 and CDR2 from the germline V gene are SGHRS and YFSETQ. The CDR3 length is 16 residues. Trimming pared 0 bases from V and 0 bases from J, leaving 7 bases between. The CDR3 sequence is CASSLAVSSGANVLTF. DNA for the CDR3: TGCGCCAGCAGCTTGGCCGTTAGCTCTGGGGCCAACGTCCTGACTTTC.

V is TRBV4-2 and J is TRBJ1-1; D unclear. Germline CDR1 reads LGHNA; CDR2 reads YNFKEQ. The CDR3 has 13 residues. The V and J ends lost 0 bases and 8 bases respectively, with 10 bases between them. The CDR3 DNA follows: TGTGCCAGCAGCCAAGAATTGGGCCCCGAAGCTTTCTTT. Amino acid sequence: CASSQELGPEAFF.

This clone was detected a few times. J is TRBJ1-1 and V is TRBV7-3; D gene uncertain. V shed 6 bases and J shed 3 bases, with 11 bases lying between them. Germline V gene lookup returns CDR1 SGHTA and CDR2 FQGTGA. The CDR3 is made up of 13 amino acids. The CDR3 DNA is TGTGCCAGCAGACGGGGTCGGGACACTGAAGCTTTCTTT. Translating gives CASRRGRDTEAFF.

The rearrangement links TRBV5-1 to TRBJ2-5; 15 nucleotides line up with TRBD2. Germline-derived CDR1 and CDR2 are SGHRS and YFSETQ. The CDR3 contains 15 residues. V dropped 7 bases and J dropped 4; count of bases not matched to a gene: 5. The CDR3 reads CASRGLAGGPETQYF. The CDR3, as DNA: TGCGCCAGCCGGGGACTAGCGGGGGGCCCAGAGACCCAGTACTTC.

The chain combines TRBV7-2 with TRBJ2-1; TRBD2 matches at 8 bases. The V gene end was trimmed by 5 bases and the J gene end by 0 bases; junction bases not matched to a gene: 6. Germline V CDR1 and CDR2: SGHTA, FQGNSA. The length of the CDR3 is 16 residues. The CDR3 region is CASSAAAGGSYNEQFF. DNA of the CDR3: TGTGCCAGCAGCGCTGCGGCGGGGGGCTCCTACAATGAGCAGTTCTTC.

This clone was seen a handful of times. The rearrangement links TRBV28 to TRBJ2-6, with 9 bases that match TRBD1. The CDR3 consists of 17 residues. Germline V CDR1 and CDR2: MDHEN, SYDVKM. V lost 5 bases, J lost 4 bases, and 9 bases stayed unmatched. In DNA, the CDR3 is TGTGCCAGCAGTGGAACTTTACAGGGGGCAGGGGCCAACGTCCTGACTTTC. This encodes CASSGTLQGAGANVLTF. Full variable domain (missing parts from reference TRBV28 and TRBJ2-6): DVKVTQSSRYLVKRTGEKVFLECVQDMDHENMFWYRQDPGLGLRLIYFSYDVKMKEKGDIPEGYSVSREKKERFSLILESASTNQTSMYLCASSGTLQGAGANVLTFGAGSRLTVL.

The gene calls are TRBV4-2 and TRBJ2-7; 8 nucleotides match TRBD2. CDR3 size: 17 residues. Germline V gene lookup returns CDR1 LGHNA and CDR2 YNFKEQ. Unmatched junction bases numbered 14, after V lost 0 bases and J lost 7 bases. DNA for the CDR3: TGTGCCAGCAGCCAAGAAACTGTTAAGCGGGAGATTGGAGAGCAGTACTTC. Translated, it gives CASSQETVKREIGEQYF.

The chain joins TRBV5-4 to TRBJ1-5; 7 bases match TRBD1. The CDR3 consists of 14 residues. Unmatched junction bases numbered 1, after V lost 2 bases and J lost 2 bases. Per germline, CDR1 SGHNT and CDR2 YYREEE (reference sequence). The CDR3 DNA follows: TGTGCCAGCAGCTTAGACAGGGGCAATCAGCCCCAGCATTTT. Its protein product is CASSLDRGNQPQHF.

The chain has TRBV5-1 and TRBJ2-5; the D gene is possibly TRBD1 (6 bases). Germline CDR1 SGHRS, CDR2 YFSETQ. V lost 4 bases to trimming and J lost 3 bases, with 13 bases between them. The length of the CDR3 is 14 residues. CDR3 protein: CASSVIRQEETQYF. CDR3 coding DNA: TGCGCCAGCAGCGTAATTCGACAGGAAGAGACCCAGTACTTC.

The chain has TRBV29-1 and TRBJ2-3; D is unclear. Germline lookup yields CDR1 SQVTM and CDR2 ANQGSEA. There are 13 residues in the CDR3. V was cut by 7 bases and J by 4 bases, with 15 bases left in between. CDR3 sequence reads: CSAGWVESDTQYF. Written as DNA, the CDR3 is TGCAGCGCAGGCTGGGTAGAATCAGATACGCAGTATTTT.